The 32 T cell receptor beta chains listed next were all sequenced from one sample in a study of cytomegalovirus exposure and HLA in healthy donors. The study ran its PCR with 60 Vbeta and 13 Jbeta primers. Assay used: immunoSEQ multiplex PCR; TCRdb lists only in-frame clones, some missing. The sample yields about 130,000 clones, around 73% seen once. The sequenced sample was PBMCs. The receptors were gathered from a female donor in good health and CMV-seronegative.

This chain links TRBV5-6 with TRBJ2-5; D is unclear. Germline V gene lookup returns CDR1 SGHDT and CDR2 YYEEEE. The CDR3 is made up of 17 amino acids. V was shortened by 0 bases and J by 4 bases, with 19 bases between the two germline ends. CDR3 loop: CASSLVQQTLDGETQYF. The CDR3 DNA reads as TGTGCCAGCAGCTTGGTCCAGCAGACTCTTGACGGAGAGACCCAGTACTTC. The variable domain in full, completed from reference TRBV5-6 and TRBJ2-5, reads DAGVTQSPTHLIKTRGQQVTLRCSPKSGHDTVSWYQQALGQGPQFIFQYYEEEERQRGNFPDRFSGHQFPNYSSELNVNALLLGDSALYLCASSLVQQTLDGETQYFGPGTRLLVL.

This clone has only a few counts. The chain links TRBV6-5 to TRBJ2-5, with TRBD2 matching over 8 bases. Germline V gives CDR1 MNHEY, CDR2 SVGAGI. The V segment lost 2 bases and the J segment 4 bases; nucleotides outside the gene matches: 6. This CDR3 has 15 residues. The CDR3 nucleotides read TGTGCCAGCAGTTACAGGCGGGAGGAGAGAGAGACCCAGTACTTC. Protein product: CASSYRREERETQYF.

The chain combines TRBV7-3 with TRBJ1-5; no clear D. Germline V gene sequence: CDR1 SGHTA, CDR2 FQGTGA. The ends were cut back, 1 base at V and 9 bases at J, with 10 bases in the middle. This CDR3 region has 13 residues. DNA of the CDR3: TGTGCCAGCAGCTTAAGTGCTGGAGGGCCCCAGCATTTT. Translated: CASSLSAGGPQHF.

The chain has TRBV7-2 and TRBJ1-3; D unclear. Trimming shortened V by 1 base and J by 6 bases, and 4 bases separated the two germline ends. CDR1 and CDR2 from the germline V gene are SGHTA and FQGNSA. The CDR3 spans 12 residues. The CDR3 region has the DNA TGTGCCAGCAGCTTAGAAGCAAACACCATATATTTT. The encoded protein is CASSLEANTIYF.

The gene calls are TRBV5-1 and TRBJ2-1; D possibly corresponds to TRBD2 (5 bases). Looked up from germline, CDR1 is SGHRS and CDR2 is YFSETQ. V gave up 4 bases and J gave up 1 base, with 12 bases separating them. There are 15 residues in the CDR3. As DNA, the CDR3 is TGCGCCAGCAGCCTTACTAGTTTATCCTACAATGAGCAGTTCTTC. It encodes CASSLTSLSYNEQFF.

The chain's CDR3 is CASSPESGELFF. Written as DNA, the CDR3 is TGTGCCAGCAGTCCCGAGTCCGGGGAGCTGTTTTTT. J is TRBJ2-2 and V is TRBV5-4; D is ambiguous. CDR1 SGHNT and CDR2 YYREEE come from the germline V gene (reference sequence). The CDR3 loop spans 12 amino acids. Between the trimmed V and J ends, which lost 5 bases and 6 bases, there was a span of 8 bases. The full variable domain, rest sourced from reference TRBV5-4 and TRBJ2-2, is ETGVTQSPTHLIKTRGQQVTLRCSSQSGHNTVSWYQQALGQGPQFIFQYYREEENGRGNFPPRFSGLQFPNYSSELNVNALELDDSALYLCASSPESGELFFGEGSRLTVL.

This chain joins TRBV7-9 and TRBJ2-1, with 7 bases fitting TRBD2. The CDR3 spans 16 residues. Germline V gene data show CDR1 as SEHNR and CDR2 as FQNEAQ (reference sequence). Unmatched junction bases numbered 8, after V lost 4 bases and J lost 2 bases. CDR3 in amino acids: CASSSPTGGTYNEQFF. The DNA for the CDR3 is TGTGCCAGCAGCTCGCCAACCGGGGGGACCTACAATGAGCAGTTCTTC.

The chain links TRBV6-5 to TRBJ2-7, with no clear D. Per the germline V gene, CDR1 is MNHEY and CDR2 is SVGAGI. The CDR3 has 13 residues. V was pared by 1 base and J by 4 bases, with 8 bases between. CDR3 amino acids: CASSYLATYEQYF. The CDR3 DNA reads as TGTGCCAGCAGTTACTTAGCAACATACGAGCAGTACTTC.

The CDR3 DNA sequence: TGTGCCAGCAGCTCGGGTCTGAGGACAATGAACACTGAAGCTTTCTTT. As protein: CASSSGLRTMNTEAFF. The chain uses TRBV7-8 and TRBJ1-1; tentatively, D is TRBD1 (5 bases). Germline loops: CDR1 SGHVS, CDR2 FQNEAQ. The CDR3 totals 16 residues. The V gene lost 4 bases and the J gene lost 0 bases, with 15 bases spanning the gap. Full variable domain (rest looked up from reference TRBV7-8 and TRBJ1-1): GAGVSQSPRYKVAKRGQDVALRCDPISGHVSLFWYQQALGQGPEFLTYFQNEAQLDKSGLPSDRFFAERPEGSVSTLKIQRTQQEDSAVYLCASSSGLRTMNTEAFFGQGTRLTVV.

The gene calls are TRBV6-1 and TRBJ2-7, with 8 bases matching TRBD2. Germline V CDR1 and CDR2: MNHNS, SASEGT. The CDR3 has 14 amino acids. V dropped 6 bases and J dropped 1; count of bases not matched to a gene: 5. The CDR3 DNA is TGTGCCAGCAGAGCACTAGCGGATTCCTACGAGCAGTACTTC. Encoded protein: CASRALADSYEQYF.

This clone came up a few times. The gene calls are TRBV2 and TRBJ2-5; D not certain. TRBJ2-7 explains the end of the DNA better; the J call may be wrong. There are 12 residues in the CDR3. Per the germline V gene, CDR1 is SNHLY and CDR2 is FYNNEI. CDR3 coding DNA: TGTGCCAGCAGGGAACGGTTCTACGAGCAGTACTTC. Translated: CASRERFYEQYF.

This rearrangement joins TRBV5-1 to TRBJ2-1, with a weak D call TRBD2 (5 bases). The CDR3 covers 13 residues. Germline lookup yields CDR1 SGHRS and CDR2 YFSETQ. V was pared by 0 bases and J by 7 bases, with 8 bases between. CDR3 nucleotides: TGCGCCAGCAGCTTGGTCCAGCGGAATGAGCAGTTCTTC. Encoded protein: CASSLVQRNEQFF.

The genes are TRBV7-2 and TRBJ2-5; D call uncertain. Per the germline V gene, CDR1 is SGHTA and CDR2 is FQGNSA. V gave up 1 base and J gave up 5 bases, with 8 bases separating them. The CDR3 spans 13 residues. For the CDR3, the DNA is TGTGCCAGCAGCTTAGTTCCATTTGAGACCCAGTACTTC. Residues: CASSLVPFETQYF.

Of note for this clone: At one of its ends the junction is not consistent with the germline gene, which may arise from a read error. The CDR3 nucleotides read TGTTCCAGCAGCTTACCGACTGTAGGTGGGGATACGCAGTATTTT. It encodes CSSSLPTVGGDTQYF. J is TRBJ2-3 and V is TRBV7-9; D gene unclear. The length of the CDR3 is 15 residues. Looked up from germline, CDR1 is SEHNR and CDR2 is FQNEAQ (reference sequence).

CDR3: CASSRGPGRGGGNEQYF. The CDR3 bases are TGTGCCAGCAGTAGGGGACCGGGACGGGGCGGCGGGAACGAGCAGTACTTC. This rearrangement joins TRBV28 to TRBJ2-7, with D maybe TRBD2 (6 bases). V dropped 5 bases and J dropped 5 bases, with 25 bases sitting between them. CDR3 length: 17 residues. CDR1 MDHEN and CDR2 SYDVKM come from the germline V gene.

The chain employs TRBV5-1 and TRBJ2-1; 8 bases line up with TRBD2. This CDR3 region has 14 residues. Germline V gives CDR1 SGHRS, CDR2 YFSETQ. The trim removed 0 bases at V and 8 bases at J, leaving 4 bases unmatched. This CDR3 reads CASSLGGLVHEQFF. The CDR3 coding sequence is TGCGCCAGCAGCTTGGGGGGACTAGTCCATGAGCAGTTCTTC.

This chain uses TRBV30 with TRBJ2-3, with TRBD2 matching over 7 bases. Unmatched junction bases numbered 3, after V lost 0 bases and J lost 0 bases. Germline CDR1 is GTSNPN and CDR2 is SVGIG (reference sequence). This CDR3 region has 15 residues. The CDR3 protein is CAWSVERGSTDTQYF. Written as DNA, the CDR3 is TGTGCCTGGAGTGTAGAGCGGGGTAGCACAGATACGCAGTATTTT.

The chain joins TRBV6-5 to TRBJ2-2; D is unresolved. The CDR3 length is 15 residues. In germline, CDR1 is MNHEY, CDR2 SVGAGI. V lost 2 bases and J lost 3, with 10 bases in between. CDR3 DNA: TGTGCCAGCAGTTACCGCGGCGCGGACACCGGGGAGCTGTTTTTT. Protein sequence: CASSYRGADTGELFF.

The chain couples TRBV11-2 to TRBJ2-7; possibly TRBD2 for D (6 bases). CDR3 size: 14 residues. Germline CDR1 and CDR2: SGHAT and FQNNGV. Trimming cost V 4 bases and J 1 base, with 11 bases left between them. The CDR3 loop is CASSYGTPSYEQYF. CDR3 DNA sequence: TGTGCCAGCAGCTACGGGACTCCGTCCTACGAGCAGTACTTC.

As regards this clone: Lacking the conserved final phenylalanine or tryptophan, this CDR3 likely reflects a read error. The chain links TRBV14 to TRBJ2-7; D possibly corresponds to TRBD1 (6 bases). This CDR3 comprises 14 residues. Trimming cost V 3 bases and J 1 base, with 10 bases left between them. CDR1 and CDR2 from the germline V gene are SGHDN and FVKESK. CDR3 DNA sequence: TGTGCCAGCAGCCAGAGGCAGGGGTCCTACGAGCAGTACCTC. Its protein is CASSQRQGSYEQYL.

This sequence joins TRBV13 and TRBJ2-2; D is perhaps TRBD2 (5 bases). The germline gives CDR1 PRHDT, CDR2 FYEKMQ (reference sequence). The germline V and J ends were trimmed by 7 bases and 3 bases, with 18 bases remaining between them. The length of the CDR3 is 16 residues. The CDR3 protein is CASTGPGERYTGELFF. DNA of the CDR3: TGTGCCAGCACGGGCCCCGGGGAGAGATACACCGGGGAGCTGTTTTTT.

This chain joins TRBV5-1 and TRBJ2-3; TRBD2 agrees at 16 bases. V lost 0 bases to trimming and J lost 5 bases; unmatched junction nucleotides: 6. CDR3 size: 18 residues. CDR1 and CDR2 (germline): SGHRS, YFSETQ. CDR3 DNA: TGCGCCAGCAGCTTGGTGGGACTAGCGGGAGGGCTCGGAGATACGCAGTATTTT. It yields the protein CASSLVGLAGGLGDTQYF.

This clone appeared a few times. This rearrangement joins TRBV4-3 to TRBJ2-7; TRBD2 might be the D (7 bases). Germline V gives CDR1 LGHNA, CDR2 YSLEER. The CDR3 is made up of 14 amino acids. The ends were cut back, 0 bases at V and 7 bases at J, with 13 bases in the middle. The CDR3 coding sequence is TGCGCCAGCAGCCAAGATGGGAGGGGGGAAGAGCAGTACTTC. It is translated as CASSQDGRGEEQYF.

The rearrangement uses TRBV29-1 and TRBJ1-1; possible D gene TRBD1, 6 bases. Germline CDR1 reads SQVTM; CDR2 reads ANQGSEA. V shed 1 base and J shed 6 bases, with 12 bases lying between them. The CDR3 is 13 amino acids. CDR3 sequence reads: CSVEGKGDSEAFF. The CDR3, as DNA: TGCAGCGTTGAAGGGAAGGGGGATTCTGAAGCTTTCTTT.

This chain uses TRBV27 with TRBJ2-1; 7 nucleotides agree with TRBD1. CDR1 is MNHEY and CDR2 is SMNVEV in the germline V gene (reference sequence). The length of the CDR3 is 15 residues. J gave up 5 bases and V 3 bases, and 7 bases lay outside the gene matches. The CDR3 loop reads CASSFDRAGDNEQFF. Written as DNA, the CDR3 is TGTGCCAGCAGTTTTGACAGGGCTGGGGACAATGAGCAGTTCTTC.

This clone was recorded only once. The rearrangement uses TRBV7-9 and TRBJ1-5, with 11 bases that match TRBD1. Germline assignment: CDR1 SEHNR and CDR2 FQNEAQ (reference sequence). This CDR3 region has 15 residues. V was pared by 5 bases and J by 6 bases, with 6 bases of the junction left unmatched. CDR3: CASSPGQGGGQPQHF. DNA for the CDR3: TGTGCCAGCAGCCCGGGACAGGGGGGTGGTCAGCCCCAGCATTTT.

The rearrangement links TRBV29-1 to TRBJ1-4; TRBD1 agrees at 11 bases. Looked up from germline, CDR1 is SQVTM and CDR2 is ANQGSEA. This CDR3 spans 13 amino acids. Trimming removed 5 bases from V and 10 bases from J; junction bases left unmatched: 6. The CDR3 DNA sequence: TGCAGCGTTAAGGGGGGACAGGGGGGAAAACTGTTTTTT. This codes for CSVKGGQGGKLFF.

Details on this clone: Distinct nucleotide sequences in the sample also encode this CDR3. The rearrangement joins TRBV28 to TRBJ2-1; D unclear. In germline, CDR1 is MDHEN, CDR2 SYDVKM. V lost 1 base to trimming and J lost 2 bases, with 3 bases between them. The CDR3 length is 13 residues. The CDR3 bases are TGTGCCAGCAGTTTATCTGCCTACAATGAGCAGTTCTTC. This sequence encodes CASSLSAYNEQFF. The full variable domain, in which reference TRBV28 and TRBJ2-1 provide the parts outside the CDR3, is DVKVTQSSRYLVKRTGEKVFLECVQDMDHENMFWYRQDPGLGLRLIYFSYDVKMKEKGDIPEGYSVSREKKERFSLILESASTNQTSMYLCASSLSAYNEQFFGPGTRLTVL.

This sequence joins TRBV4-1 and TRBJ1-2; 11 bases line up with TRBD1. CDR3 length: 15 residues. The V gene's germline CDR1 is MGHRA and CDR2 YSYEKL. Unmatched junction bases numbered 6, after V lost 1 base and J lost 8 bases. CDR3 nucleotide sequence: TGCGCCAGCAGCCAAGCTGGACAGGGGGCAAGAGGCTACACCTTC. Translation: CASSQAGQGARGYTF.

The V and J genes are TRBV6-1 and TRBJ1-2; possible D gene TRBD1, 6 bases. The CDR3 is 18 residues long. Germline CDR1 reads MNHNS; CDR2 reads SASEGT. V was cut by 4 bases and J by 5 bases, with 26 bases left in between. CDR3 protein: CASSVVLGGDKGIYGYTF. CDR3 DNA: TGTGCCAGCAGTGTAGTGCTAGGGGGGGATAAGGGAATTTATGGCTACACCTTC.

This clone has only a few counts. The chain carries TRBV27 and TRBJ2-7, with D uncertain. Germline CDR1 is MNHEY and CDR2 is SMNVEV (reference sequence). The CDR3 runs 13 residues. V shed 5 bases and J shed 5 bases, with 13 bases lying between them. DNA of the CDR3: TGTGCCAGCAGTGGGCTTCCAAACGACGAGCAGTACTTC. This sequence encodes CASSGLPNDEQYF.

The V gene is TRBV28, the J gene TRBJ2-7; 11 positions match TRBD2. V trimming: 2 bases; J trimming: 4 bases; junction bases outside the gene matches: 19. CDR1 is MDHEN and CDR2 is SYDVKM in the germline V gene. This CDR3 region has 20 residues. The CDR3 DNA sequence: TGTGCCAGCAGTTTAGCGGGAATAGGGACTAGCGGAGGGGGGTTGTACGAGCAGTACTTC. This sequence encodes CASSLAGIGTSGGGLYEQYF.